The entry below gives a single TCR beta chain sequence along with its context. Its target is unknown. CDR3 size: 13 residues. From germline, CDR1 is SQVTM and CDR2 ANQGSEA. V shed 6 bases, J shed 0 bases, and the junction held 0 bases outside the gene matches. The sample comes from a study of cytomegalovirus exposure and HLA in healthy donors. Whole-study context: Early released data comprised some 85 million unique TCRs from HLA-typed donors. Notes on the study in general: It was reported in a later analysis that an Asian-associated ancestry cluster showed fewer N-insertions than the roughly 670-donor mean.

Those who donated were healthy bone marrow donors. The PCR made use of 60 Vbeta and 13 Jbeta primers. The assay was immunoSEQ multiplex PCR, and TCRdb's table has in-frame clones only and misses some. The sample carries approximately 190,000 clones, approximately 85% recorded once. This sequence originates from a woman aged 18-29 years in good health and CMV-seronegative. The chain has TRBV29-1 and TRBJ2-3; 10 bases are shared with TRBD2. The sequenced material came from PBMCs. The CDR3 loop reads CSVLAGSTDTQYF. The CDR3 nucleotides read TGCAGCGTACTAGCGGGGAGCACAGATACGCAGTATTTT.